The T cell receptor beta chain under discussion was sequenced for a study of shared clonotypes between healthy human individuals. Profiled with immunoSEQ multiplex PCR; TCRdb holds only in-frame clones, not every one. In the table there are 450,000 to 500,000 clones, about 85% of which are singletons. Germline V lookup: CDR1 SNHLY, CDR2 FYNNEI. The CDR3 has 13 amino acids. The J segment lost 8 bases and the V segment lost 6 bases, leaving 7 bases of the junction unmatched. The sample comprised PBMCs. The V and J genes are TRBV2 and TRBJ2-1; 7 bases line up with TRBD1. The receptor comes from a woman in her 40s in good health. Some clones in this sample may be carry-over from other donors' samples. CDR3 bases: TGTGCCAGCAGCCGAGACAGGGACCATGAGCAGTTCTTC. As protein: CASSRDRDHEQFF.